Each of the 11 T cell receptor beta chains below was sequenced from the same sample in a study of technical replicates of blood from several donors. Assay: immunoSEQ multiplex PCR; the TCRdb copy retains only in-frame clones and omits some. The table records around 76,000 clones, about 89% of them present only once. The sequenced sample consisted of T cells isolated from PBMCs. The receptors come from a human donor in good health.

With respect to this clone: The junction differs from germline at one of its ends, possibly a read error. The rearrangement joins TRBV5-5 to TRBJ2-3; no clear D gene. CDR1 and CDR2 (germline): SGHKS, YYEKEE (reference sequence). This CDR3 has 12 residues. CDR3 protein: CASSFSRLDMVF. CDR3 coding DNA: TGTGCCAGCAGCTTTTCGAGACTCGATATGGTTTTT.

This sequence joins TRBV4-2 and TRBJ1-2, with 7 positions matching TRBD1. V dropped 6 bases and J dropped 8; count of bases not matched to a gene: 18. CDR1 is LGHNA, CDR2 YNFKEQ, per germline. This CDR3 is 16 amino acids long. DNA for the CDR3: TGTGCCAGCAGTCCGCGCGGTGAGGGGGCTACGAGGGGCTACACCTTC. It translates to CASSPRGEGATRGYTF.

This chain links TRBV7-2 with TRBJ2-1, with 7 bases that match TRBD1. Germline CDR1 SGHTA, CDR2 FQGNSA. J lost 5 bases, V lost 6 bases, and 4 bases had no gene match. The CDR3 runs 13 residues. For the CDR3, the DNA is TGTGCCAGCAGAAAGGGGGCGAACAATGAGCAGTTCTTC. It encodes CASRKGANNEQFF. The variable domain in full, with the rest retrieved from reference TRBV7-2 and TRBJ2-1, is GAGVSQSPSNKVTEKGKDVELRCDPISGHTALYWYRQSLGQGLEFLIYFQGNSAPDKSGLPSDRFSAERTGGSVSTLTIQRTQQEDSAVYLCASRKGANNEQFFGPGTRLTVL.

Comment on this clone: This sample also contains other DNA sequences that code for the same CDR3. The chain's CDR3 is CASSFSGPHNEQFF. CDR3 sequence (DNA): TGTGCCAGCAGTTTCAGCGGACCCCACAATGAGCAGTTCTTC. This chain connects TRBV27 to TRBJ2-1; tentatively, D is TRBD2 (5 bases). Germline V gene data show CDR1 as MNHEY and CDR2 as SMNVEV (reference sequence). V was shortened by 3 bases and J by 5 bases, with 11 bases between the two germline ends. The CDR3 has 14 residues.

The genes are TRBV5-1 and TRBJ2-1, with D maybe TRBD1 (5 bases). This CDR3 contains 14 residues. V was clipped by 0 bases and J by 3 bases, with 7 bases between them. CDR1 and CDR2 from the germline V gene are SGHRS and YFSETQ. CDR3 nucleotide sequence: TGCGCCAGCAGCTTGGGACAGAGCTACAATGAGCAGTTCTTC. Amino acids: CASSLGQSYNEQFF.

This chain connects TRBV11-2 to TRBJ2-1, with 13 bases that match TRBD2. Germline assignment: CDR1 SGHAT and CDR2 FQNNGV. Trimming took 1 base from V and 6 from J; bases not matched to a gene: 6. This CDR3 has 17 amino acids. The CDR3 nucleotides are TGTGCCAGCAGCTTAGCCCTACTAGCGGGAGGGCCCAATGAGCAGTTCTTC. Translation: CASSLALLAGGPNEQFF.

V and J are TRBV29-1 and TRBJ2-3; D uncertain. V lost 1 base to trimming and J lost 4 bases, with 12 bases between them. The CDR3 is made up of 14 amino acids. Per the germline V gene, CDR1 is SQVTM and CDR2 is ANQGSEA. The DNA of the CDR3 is TGCAGCGTTGAAGGGATCGTTGCGGCAGATACGCAGTATTTT. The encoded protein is CSVEGIVAADTQYF.

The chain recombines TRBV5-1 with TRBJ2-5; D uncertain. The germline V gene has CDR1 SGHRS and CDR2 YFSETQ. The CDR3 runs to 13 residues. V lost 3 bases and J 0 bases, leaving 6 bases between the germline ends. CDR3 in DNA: TGCGCCAGCAGCTCCCAGTACCAAGAGACCCAGTACTTC. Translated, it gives CASSSQYQETQYF.

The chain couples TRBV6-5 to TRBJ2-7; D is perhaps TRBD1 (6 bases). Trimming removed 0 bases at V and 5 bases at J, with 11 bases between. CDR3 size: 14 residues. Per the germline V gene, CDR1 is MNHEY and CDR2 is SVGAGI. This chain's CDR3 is CASSYSRTVNEQYF. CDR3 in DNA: TGTGCCAGCAGTTACTCTAGGACAGTTAACGAGCAGTACTTC.

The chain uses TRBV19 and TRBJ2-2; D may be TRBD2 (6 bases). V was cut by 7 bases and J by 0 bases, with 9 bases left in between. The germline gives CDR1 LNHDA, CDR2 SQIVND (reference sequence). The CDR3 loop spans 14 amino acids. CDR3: CASKEGANTGELFF. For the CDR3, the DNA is TGTGCCAGTAAGGAGGGAGCGAACACCGGGGAGCTGTTTTTT.

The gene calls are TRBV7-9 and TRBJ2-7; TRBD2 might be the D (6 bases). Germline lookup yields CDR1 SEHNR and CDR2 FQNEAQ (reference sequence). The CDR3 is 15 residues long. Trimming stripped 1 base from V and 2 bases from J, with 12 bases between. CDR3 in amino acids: CASSLERVRPYEQYF. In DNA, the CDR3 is TGTGCCAGCAGCTTAGAGCGGGTTAGACCCTACGAGCAGTACTTC.